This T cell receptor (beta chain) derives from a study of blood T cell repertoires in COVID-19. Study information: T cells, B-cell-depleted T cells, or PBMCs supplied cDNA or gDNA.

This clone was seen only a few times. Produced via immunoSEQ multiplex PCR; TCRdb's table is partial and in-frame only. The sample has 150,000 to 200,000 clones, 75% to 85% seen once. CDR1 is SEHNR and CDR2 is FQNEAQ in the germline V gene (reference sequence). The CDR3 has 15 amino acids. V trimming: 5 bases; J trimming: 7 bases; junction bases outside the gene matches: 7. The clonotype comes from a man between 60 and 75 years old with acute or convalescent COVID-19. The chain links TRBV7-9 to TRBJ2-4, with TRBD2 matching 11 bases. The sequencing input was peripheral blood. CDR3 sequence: CASSVSGGAENIQYF. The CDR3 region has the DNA TGTGCCAGCAGCGTTAGCGGGGGGGCGGAGAACATTCAGTACTTC.